This entry concerns a single T cell receptor (beta chain). This entry is derived from a study of blood T cell repertoires in COVID-19. Looking at the study overall: Donors in the United States, Italy and Spain gave samples during acute or convalescent COVID-19. The analysed material was cDNA or gDNA that came from T cells, B-cell-depleted T cells, or PBMCs.

In the authors' workflow: Amplification with reference gene primers provided the estimates of nucleated cell counts. Sequencing used immunoSEQ multiplex PCR; TCRdb keeps in-frame clones, though not all of them. That table furnishes V, J and clone size, whereas the DNA furnished D and trimming. The sample consists of 70,000 or so clones, more than 80% of them appearing once. V was shortened by 2 bases and J by 5 bases, with 9 bases between the two germline ends. Germline V gene lookup returns CDR1 SGHVS and CDR2 FNYEAQ. There are 13 residues in the CDR3. The sequence derives from a woman of 80 years or more with active or convalescent COVID-19. The sequencing input was peripheral blood. This chain links TRBV7-6 with TRBJ2-5, with D possibly matching TRBD1 (5 bases). The CDR3 nucleotides read TGTGCCAGCAGCTTATCCTCAGGGGAGACCCAGTACTTC. Its protein product is CASSLSSGETQYF.